This TCR beta chain is drawn from a study of cytomegalovirus exposure and HLA in healthy donors. Trimming took 5 bases from V and 3 from J; bases not matched to a gene: 9. Per the germline V gene, CDR1 is PRHDT and CDR2 is FYEKMQ (reference sequence). The CDR3 is made up of 16 amino acids. 13 Jbeta primers and 60 Vbeta primers were used for the PCR. Here immunoSEQ multiplex PCR was the method, and the copy in TCRdb shows in-frame clones only, minus some. Among over 150,000 clones listed, around 80% were seen once. The sequence was obtained from a boy younger than 10 in good health and CMV-seronegative. The source material was PBMCs. This chain joins TRBV13 and TRBJ2-3, with 9 positions matching TRBD1. The DNA for the CDR3 is TGTGCCAGCAGCCTTCTTGCCGGGACAGGGACAGATACGCAGTATTTT. It is translated as CASSLLAGTGTDTQYF.